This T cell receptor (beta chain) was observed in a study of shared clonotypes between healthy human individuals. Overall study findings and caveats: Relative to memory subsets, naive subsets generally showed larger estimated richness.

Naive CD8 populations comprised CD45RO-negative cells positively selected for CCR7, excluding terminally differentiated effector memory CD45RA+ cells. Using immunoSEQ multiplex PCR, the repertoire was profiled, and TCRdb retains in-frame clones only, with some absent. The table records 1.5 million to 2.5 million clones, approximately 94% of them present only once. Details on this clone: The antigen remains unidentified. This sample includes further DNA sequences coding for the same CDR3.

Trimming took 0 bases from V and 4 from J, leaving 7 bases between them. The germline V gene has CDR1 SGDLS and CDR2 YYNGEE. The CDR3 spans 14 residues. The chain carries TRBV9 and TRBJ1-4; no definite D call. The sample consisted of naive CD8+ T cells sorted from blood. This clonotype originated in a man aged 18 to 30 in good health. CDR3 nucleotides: TGTGCCAGCAGCGTAGGGGGAGATAATGAAAAACTGTTTTTT. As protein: CASSVGGDNEKLFF.